These 4 T cell receptor beta chains share one sample of origin, sequenced in a study of esophageal squamous cell carcinoma under preoperative chemotherapy. Time point: after preoperative PTX-NDP chemotherapy. TCRdb re-called the PCR reads through MiXCR, storing one row per CDR3 protein. The sample has 34,000 or so distinct CDR3 sequences, 50% to 60% seen once. This material was obtained from a patient given preoperative chemotherapy. Receptors originate from a human donor with esophageal squamous cell carcinoma. The donor label of this sample is uncertain.

As for this clonotype: Germline is not matched at one junction end, which may reflect a read error. Written as DNA, the CDR3 is TGTGGCCGCAGCTCGGGGGGGGGGGCCAAAGATACTCAGTATTTC. It specifies CGRSSGGGAKDTQYF. The rearrangement uses TRBV7-2 and TRBJ2-3; 8 nucleotides match TRBD2. This CDR3 contains 15 residues. Germline loops: CDR1 SGHTA, CDR2 FQGNSA.

With respect to this clonotype: The junction departs from the called germline gene at one end, perhaps through a read error. The chain employs TRBV7-6 and TRBJ2-3; 9 bases line up with TRBD2. Germline V lookup: CDR1 SGHVS, CDR2 FNYEAQ. This CDR3 region has 18 residues. The CDR3 DNA reads TGTGCCAGCAGCTTAGTGATTAGCGGGGGTGCGAGCACCGGTACGCTGTATTTT. Translated, it gives CASSLVISGGASTGTLYF.

The gene calls are TRBV12-3 or TRBV12-4 and TRBJ1-1; 7 bases are shared with TRBD1. There are 14 residues in the CDR3. V lost 6 bases to trimming and J lost 0 bases; unmatched junction nucleotides: 4. In DNA form, the CDR3 reads TGTGCCAGCAGGCTGACAGGGATGAACACTGAAGCTTTCTTT. It codes for CASRLTGMNTEAFF.

In regard to this clonotype: One end of the junction fails to match germline, which may point to a read error. V usage is TRBV7-8 and J usage is TRBJ2-1; 8 nucleotides match TRBD1. The CDR3 loop spans 13 amino acids. Per the germline V gene, CDR1 is SGHVS and CDR2 is FQNEAQ. The CDR3 coding sequence is TGTGCCAGTAGCACGGACAGGGCTGGTGAGCTGTTTTTC. Encoded protein: CASSTDRAGELFF.